This T cell receptor beta chain originates from a study of blood T cell repertoires in COVID-19. The overall study: Nucleic acid was either cDNA or gDNA, and it came from T cells, B-cell-depleted T cells, or PBMCs.

The table lists this clone with a count of one. Germline values: CDR1 MNHNY, CDR2 SVGAGI (reference sequence). V was pared by 4 bases and J by 4 bases, with 2 bases between. This CDR3 region has 11 residues. Original processing methods: Amplification of reference gene primers provided the estimated nucleated cell counts. The table came from immunoSEQ multiplex PCR; TCRdb's copy has only in-frame clones and leaves some out. Clonal size and the V and J genes are those of that table, whereas D and trimming came from the DNA. The data contain about 140,000 clones, roughly four fifths of them singletons. Sequenced: peripheral blood. This clonotype originated in a woman aged 55-70 years with acute or convalescent COVID-19. V is TRBV6-6 and J is TRBJ1-5; D not certain. CDR3 DNA sequence: TGTGCCAGCAGTTCGAATCAGCCCCAGCATTTT. Protein sequence: CASSSNQPQHF.